This T cell receptor (beta chain) was documented in a study of blood T cells in healthy people across ages. Primers used in a second PCR of roughly 6 to 12 cycles were a sample-barcoded 5' primer and a J-beta primer mix. TCRdb reprocessed the 5' RACE reads with MiXCR, giving one entry per CDR3 protein. The table records over 1,500,000 distinct CDR3 sequences, 40% to 55% of them present only once. Drawing of peripheral blood yielded about 10 milliliters from each donor. Findings and limits, study-wide: Unsorted PBMCs prevented conclusive naive versus antigen-experienced comparison.

In the case of this clonotype: Its matching antigen is unknown.

Sequenced: blood. The sequence came from a woman between 40 and 50 years old in good health.

The CDR3 bases are TGTGCCAGCAGTTTAAGACGGCTCGAGCAGTACTTC. Protein: CASSLRRLEQYF. The chain links TRBV12-3 or TRBV12-4 to TRBJ2-7; D not certain. The V end was cut by 2 bases, the J end by 6 bases, with 8 bases between. This CDR3 contains 12 residues.